The 30 T cell receptor beta chains given below trace back to one sample, sequenced in a study of shared clonotypes between healthy human individuals. TCRdb's copy holds only in-frame clones and misses some; the assay was immunoSEQ multiplex PCR. This sample yields under 2,000,000 clones, of which roughly 94% are seen a single time; approximately 1% belongs to the top ten. Naive-designated CD8 cells lacked CD45RO, were positively enriched for CCR7, and omitted terminally differentiated effector memory CD45RA+ cells. Sequenced material: naive CD8+ T cells sorted from blood. These receptors were obtained from a man younger than 30 in good health.

The V and J genes are TRBV6-5 and TRBJ2-7, with unresolved D. This CDR3 has 14 residues. Germline loops: CDR1 MNHEY, CDR2 SVGAGI. V lost 3 bases and J lost 0, with 9 bases in between. The CDR3 DNA follows: TGTGCCAGCAGTTATACAGCTAGCTCCTACGAGCAGTACTTC. Translation gives CASSYTASSYEQYF.

As for this clone: This sample includes further DNA sequences coding for the same CDR3. V usage is TRBV6-5 and J usage is TRBJ2-7; TRBD2 matches 7 bases. Unmatched junction bases numbered 4, after V lost 2 bases and J lost 3 bases. The CDR3 has 14 residues. Germline lookup yields CDR1 MNHEY and CDR2 SVGAGI. The CDR3 region is CASSYGEGFYEQYF. The CDR3 DNA sequence: TGTGCCAGCAGTTACGGGGAGGGATTCTACGAGCAGTACTTC.

This chain links TRBV6-1 with TRBJ2-4, with D tentatively TRBD2 (5 bases). CDR1 and CDR2 (germline): MNHNS, SASEGT. The CDR3 loop spans 13 amino acids. Trimming removed 6 bases at V and 8 bases at J, with 14 bases between. The CDR3 loop is CASRLRTQDIQYF. CDR3 in DNA: TGTGCCAGCAGACTAAGGACTCAAGACATTCAGTACTTC.

This chain joins TRBV28 and TRBJ2-1, with a possible D match to TRBD1 (5 bases). CDR3 length: 18 amino acids. The V gene's germline CDR1 is MDHEN and CDR2 SYDVKM. V was clipped by 7 bases and J by 5 bases, with 27 bases between them. Here the CDR3 reads CASTNGVLGQEGDNEQFF. DNA of the CDR3: TGTGCCAGCACCAACGGTGTTCTTGGACAAGAAGGTGACAATGAGCAGTTCTTC. The whole variable domain, remainder taken from reference TRBV28 and TRBJ2-1, is DVKVTQSSRYLVKRTGEKVFLECVQDMDHENMFWYRQDPGLGLRLIYFSYDVKMKEKGDIPEGYSVSREKKERFSLILESASTNQTSMYLCASTNGVLGQEGDNEQFFGPGTRLTVL.

The chain has TRBV19 and TRBJ2-7, with 8 nucleotides matching TRBD2. Losses at the gene ends were 5 bases for V and 3 bases for J; bases not matched to a gene: 12. This CDR3 has 16 amino acids. Germline values: CDR1 LNHDA, CDR2 SQIVND (reference sequence). The CDR3: CASSSPRTSSGYEQYF. CDR3 in DNA: TGTGCCAGTAGTTCACCGAGGACTAGCTCGGGCTACGAGCAGTACTTC. Filled out from reference TRBV19 and TRBJ2-7, the complete variable domain reads DGGITQSPKYLFRKEGQNVTLSCEQNLNHDAMYWYRQDPGQGLRLIYYSQIVNDFQKGDIAEGYSVSREKKESFPLTVTSAQKNPTAFYLCASSSPRTSSGYEQYFGPGTRLTVT.

The chain employs TRBV4-3 and TRBJ1-2, with 12 bases aligning to TRBD1. The CDR3 is 15 amino acids. With V trimmed by 4 bases and J by 4 bases, 4 bases remained unmatched. Per germline, CDR1 LGHNA and CDR2 YSLEER. For the CDR3, the DNA is TGCGCCAGCAGCCTTGGGACAGGGGGCGGCTATGGCTACACCTTC. It codes for CASSLGTGGGYGYTF.

The CDR3 nucleotides are TGTGCCAGCAGCTCTCCAGGGATTTCGGAGACCCAGTACTTC. Its protein is CASSSPGISETQYF. The rearrangement links TRBV7-2 to TRBJ2-5, with a weak D call TRBD1 (5 bases). CDR1 is SGHTA, CDR2 FQGNSA, per germline. With 4 bases removed from V and 5 bases from J, the gap between germline ends came to 14 bases. The CDR3 is made up of 14 amino acids.

J is TRBJ2-2 and V is TRBV10-2; D unresolved. Trimming removed 3 bases at V and 4 bases at J, with 15 bases between. The CDR3 has 16 residues. Looked up from germline, CDR1 is WSHSY and CDR2 is SAAADI. The CDR3 nucleotides are TGCGCCAGCAGTGATTACGAGGAAAGAGGCACCGGGGAGCTGTTTTTT. Residues: CASSDYEERGTGELFF.

Concerning this clone itself: At the DNA level, this CDR3 is encoded by other sequences in the same sample as well. This chain connects TRBV30 to TRBJ2-3; no definite D call. V was trimmed by 1 base and J by 4 bases, leaving 3 bases between them. The CDR3 extends over 11 amino acids. The germline CDR1 and CDR2 sequences are GTSNPN and SVGIG (reference sequence). The CDR3 DNA reads as TGTGCCTGGAGTGGCGCAGATACGCAGTATTTT. It is translated as CAWSGADTQYF. Complete variable domain (other parts from reference TRBV30 and TRBJ2-3): SQTIHQWPATLVQPVGSPLSLECTVEGTSNPNLYWYRQAAGRGLQLLFYSVGIGQISSEVPQNLSASRPQDRQFILSSKKLLLSDSGFYLCAWSGADTQYFGPGTRLTVL.

V gene TRBV7-6 combines with J gene TRBJ2-2, with 11 bases matching TRBD2. The CDR3 is made up of 14 amino acids. V shed 8 bases, J shed 3 bases, and the junction held 2 bases outside the gene matches. Germline CDR1 SGHVS, CDR2 FNYEAQ. As DNA, the CDR3 is TGTGCCAGCGGGGGACTAGCGGACACCGGGGAGCTGTTTTTT. Translating gives CASGGLADTGELFF.

This clone was recorded once. This chain links TRBV2 with TRBJ2-2; D is unclear. The V end lost 1 base, the J end lost 3 bases, and 6 bases lay between the germline ends. This CDR3 region has 14 residues. The germline CDR1 and CDR2 sequences are SNHLY and FYNNEI. As DNA, the CDR3 is TGTGCCAGCAGTGAAGAGGGCTACACCGGGGAGCTGTTTTTT. It is translated as CASSEEGYTGELFF.

The rearrangement links TRBV13 to TRBJ2-1, with D possibly being TRBD2 (6 bases). The germline CDR1 and CDR2 sequences are PRHDT and FYEKMQ (reference sequence). With 1 base removed from V and 3 bases from J, the gap between germline ends came to 10 bases. The length of the CDR3 is 15 residues. The CDR3 coding sequence is TGTGCCAGCAGCTTAGAGGGAGGAGGCTACAATGAGCAGTTCTTC. Amino acid sequence: CASSLEGGGYNEQFF.

This chain links TRBV20-1 with TRBJ2-7; no clear D. The V end was cut by 5 bases, the J end by 6 bases, with 8 bases between. CDR3 size: 10 residues. CDR1 and CDR2 from the germline V gene are DFQATT and SNEGSKA (reference sequence). CDR3 protein: CSAPLPEQYF. The CDR3 nucleotides read TGCAGTGCTCCCCTTCCCGAGCAGTACTTC.

This chain links TRBV27 with TRBJ2-7; D is possibly TRBD2 (6 bases). The V gene lost 5 bases and the J gene lost 3 bases, with 14 bases spanning the gap. In germline, CDR1 is MNHEY, CDR2 SMNVEV (reference sequence). CDR3 size: 14 residues. In DNA form, the CDR3 reads TGTGCCAGCAGTCCGGGACTGAGTCTCTACGAGCAGTACTTC. It specifies CASSPGLSLYEQYF.

In this sample, this clone turned up once. V is TRBV11-2 and J is TRBJ2-7; TRBD2 agrees at 10 bases. With 4 bases clipped from V and 0 bases from J, the junction kept 3 bases outside the gene matches. The CDR3 covers 15 residues. The germline V gene encodes CDR1 SGHAT and CDR2 FQNNGV. CDR3 in amino acids: CASSWASGSSYEQYF. As DNA, the CDR3 is TGTGCCAGCAGCTGGGCTAGCGGGAGCTCCTACGAGCAGTACTTC.

This clone was seen only once. Other nucleotide sequences in the sample specify the same CDR3. The gene calls are TRBV6-5 and TRBJ2-1; D ambiguous. CDR3 length: 13 amino acids. Per germline, CDR1 MNHEY and CDR2 SVGAGI. Between the trimmed V and J ends, which lost 5 bases and 4 bases, there was a span of 9 bases. This CDR3 reads CASSLDGYNEQFF. CDR3 nucleotides: TGTGCCAGCAGTCTGGACGGATACAATGAGCAGTTCTTC.

The DNA of the CDR3 is TGTGCCAGCAGCGTAGGAGAGGGGTGGAACGAGCAGTACTTC. This translates into CASSVGEGWNEQYF. The chain links TRBV9 to TRBJ2-7, with D tentatively TRBD1 or TRBD2 (5 bases each). V lost 0 bases and J lost 5, with 12 bases in between. Germline CDR1 is SGDLS and CDR2 is YYNGEE. CDR3 length: 14 residues.

This clone was observed a single time. This chain links TRBV5-1 with TRBJ1-2; 8 bases align to TRBD1. CDR1 and CDR2 from the germline V gene are SGHRS and YFSETQ. The J segment lost 7 bases and the V segment lost 4 bases, leaving 12 bases of the junction unmatched. CDR3 size: 15 residues. The chain's CDR3 is CASSPLDRVGFGYTF. The CDR3 bases are TGCGCCAGCAGCCCACTGGACAGGGTAGGATTTGGCTACACCTTC.

In its sample, this clone was seen a few times. The chain links TRBV9 to TRBJ2-7, with D perhaps matching TRBD2 (5 bases). The V end lost 0 bases, the J end lost 5 bases, and 12 bases lay between the germline ends. Germline-derived CDR1 and CDR2 are SGDLS and YYNGEE. This CDR3 region has 14 residues. Here the CDR3 reads CASSVDGVENEQYF. CDR3 DNA: TGTGCCAGCAGCGTAGACGGGGTGGAGAACGAGCAGTACTTC.

With regard to this clone: Other DNA sequences in the sample encode the same CDR3. The rearrangement links TRBV4-1 to TRBJ1-6; D is possibly TRBD1 (5 bases). CDR1 and CDR2 (germline): MGHRA, YSYEKL. The CDR3 is 14 amino acids. Between the trimmed V and J ends, which lost 1 base and 9 bases, there was a span of 10 bases. CDR3 in DNA: TGCGCCAGCAGCCAAGGCCAGGGTGGTTCACCCCTCCACTTT. It yields the protein CASSQGQGGSPLHF.

The chain is built from TRBV13 and TRBJ2-7, with 10 bases identical to TRBD2. V shed 1 base and J 6 bases; nucleotides not matched to a gene: 3. CDR3 size: 14 residues. The germline V gene encodes CDR1 PRHDT and CDR2 FYEKMQ (reference sequence). CDR3 in amino acids: CASSLELAGVEQYF. In DNA, the CDR3 is TGTGCCAGCAGCTTAGAGCTAGCGGGGGTCGAGCAGTACTTC.

The chain joins TRBV7-9 to TRBJ2-3; possible D gene TRBD2, 6 bases. In germline, CDR1 is SEHNR, CDR2 FQNEAQ (reference sequence). V was trimmed by 5 bases and J by 2 bases, leaving 20 bases between them. There are 17 residues in the CDR3. CDR3 nucleotide sequence: TGTGCCAGCAGCCTTCCCGGGGGAGCCTGGGACACAGATACGCAGTATTTT. It encodes CASSLPGGAWDTDTQYF.

The V and J genes are TRBV6-1 and TRBJ1-6; no definite D call. Trimming took off 6 bases at V and 0 bases at J, with 9 bases between the two ends. Germline assignment: CDR1 MNHNS and CDR2 SASEGT. The CDR3 is made up of 15 amino acids. CDR3 region: CASRDLSSYNSPLHF. The CDR3 DNA follows: TGTGCCAGCAGGGACTTGAGCTCCTATAATTCACCCCTCCACTTT.

The V call is TRBV15, the J call TRBJ2-7; D remains unclear. The V end was cut by 8 bases, the J end by 3 bases, with 14 bases between. This CDR3 region has 13 residues. Per germline, CDR1 LNHNV and CDR2 YYDKDF (reference sequence). The DNA for the CDR3 is TGTGCCACCTCTTCGGGCCCTAGCTACGAGCAGTACTTC. Amino acid sequence: CATSSGPSYEQYF.

This clone was found once. The chain links TRBV9 to TRBJ2-3; tentatively, D is TRBD1 (5 bases). V lost 0 bases and J 6 bases, leaving 17 bases between the germline ends. CDR1 is SGDLS, CDR2 YYNGEE, per germline. This CDR3 has 16 residues. In DNA, the CDR3 is TGTGCCAGCAGCGTAGGTTGGACACCCTCTGGGGATACGCAGTATTTT. It yields the protein CASSVGWTPSGDTQYF. The variable domain in full, with the rest retrieved from reference TRBV9 and TRBJ2-3, is DSGVTQTPKHLITATGQRVTLRCSPRSGDLSVYWYQQSLDQGLQFLIQYYNGEERAKGNILERFSAQQFPDLHSELNLSSLELGDSALYFCASSVGWTPSGDTQYFGPGTRLTVL.

The V and J genes are TRBV5-1 and TRBJ1-1; a weak D match, TRBD1 (5 bases). V lost 0 bases and J lost 1, with 16 bases in between. This CDR3 is 17 amino acids long. CDR1 is SGHRS, CDR2 YFSETQ, per germline. Here the CDR3 reads CASSLAGRGQANTEAFF. The CDR3 DNA reads as TGCGCCAGCAGCTTGGCCGGGAGGGGCCAGGCGAACACTGAAGCTTTCTTT.

The rearrangement joins TRBV9 to TRBJ2-7, with 10 bases that match TRBD2. J was trimmed by 4 bases and V by 0 bases; bases with no gene match: 4. The V gene's germline CDR1 is SGDLS and CDR2 YYNGEE. The CDR3 is 15 amino acids. CDR3 amino acids: CASSVDASGGYEQYF. In DNA form, the CDR3 reads TGTGCCAGCAGCGTAGACGCTAGCGGGGGATACGAGCAGTACTTC. The full variable domain, in which reference TRBV9 and TRBJ2-7 provide the parts outside the CDR3, is DSGVTQTPKHLITATGQRVTLRCSPRSGDLSVYWYQQSLDQGLQFLIQYYNGEERAKGNILERFSAQQFPDLHSELNLSSLELGDSALYFCASSVDASGGYEQYFGPGTRLTVT.

This clone was detected only once. The chain couples TRBV7-9 to TRBJ2-7; 7 bases match TRBD1. V lost 7 bases to trimming and J lost 0 bases; unmatched junction nucleotides: 3. The germline gives CDR1 SEHNR, CDR2 FQNEAQ (reference sequence). There are 13 residues in the CDR3. CDR3 amino acids: CASTGQNSYEQYF. DNA for the CDR3: TGTGCCAGCACGGGACAGAACTCCTACGAGCAGTACTTC. Looking up the rest from reference TRBV7-9 and TRBJ2-7 gives the full variable domain: DTGVSQNPRHKITKRGQNVTFRCDPISEHNRLYWYRQTLGQGPEFLTYFQNEAQLEKSRLLSDRFSAERPKGSFSTLEIQRTEQGDSAMYLCASTGQNSYEQYFGPGTRLTVT.

The chain couples TRBV4-1 to TRBJ1-6, with 10 bases lining up with TRBD1. The CDR3 length is 18 residues. The germline gives CDR1 MGHRA, CDR2 YSYEKL. The junction had 5 bases not matched to a gene; V was cut back by 3 bases and J by 0 bases. CDR3 DNA sequence: TGCGCCAGCAGCCAGGGGACAGGGGCGAGCTCCTATAATTCACCCCTCCACTTT. It is translated as CASSQGTGASSYNSPLHF.

This clone was observed a single time. The V call is TRBV5-6, the J call TRBJ2-4; D not certain. Germline loops: CDR1 SGHDT, CDR2 YYEEEE. The V gene lost 7 bases and the J gene lost 5 bases, with 13 bases spanning the gap. The CDR3 consists of 13 residues. The CDR3 region has the DNA TGTGCCAGCCAGTGGGCTGACGAAAACATTCAGTACTTC. The encoded protein is CASQWADENIQYF.